These 10 T cell receptor beta chains came from one sample sequenced in a study of T cells after yellow fever vaccination (dated by TCRdb to the late 2010s). The treatment or condition label, read with the paper, signifies: live attenuated yellow fever vaccine strain. Libraries came from 5' RACE. The sample was run on an Illumina HiSeq 2500. TCRdb applied fastp at Q25 and MiXCR to the public reads, then kept only in-frame beta chains. Entries are consolidated by CDR3 protein sequence, retaining the most common genes and DNA. Counted in this sample were about 360,000 distinct CDR3 sequences; 6.2% of them appeared once. Approximately 15% of the sample goes to the ten largest clones. The sample here was PBMCs, taken 5 days after the yellow fever booster vaccination. These receptors were obtained from a man aged 25 to 45 who received the YFV17D yellow fever vaccine.

This clonotype was observed at least ten times. V gene TRBV6-2 or TRBV6-3 combines with J gene TRBJ2-5; D uncertain. This CDR3 region has 11 residues. Germline V CDR1 and CDR2: MNHEY, SVGEGT. V lost 2 bases and J 6 bases, leaving 4 bases between the germline ends. The CDR3: CASSYMQTQYF. CDR3 nucleotides: TGTGCCAGCAGTTACATGCAGACCCAGTACTTC.

This clonotype has at least ten counts. The genes are TRBV20-1 and TRBJ2-7, with 12 bases fitting TRBD1. The ends lost 6 bases at V and 4 bases at J; junction bases unmatched: 10. The germline gives CDR1 DFQATT, CDR2 SNEGSKA (reference sequence). This CDR3 has 15 residues. Here the CDR3 reads CSAKKPGQGAYEQYF. DNA of the CDR3: TGCAGTGCAAAGAAACCGGGACAGGGGGCGTACGAGCAGTACTTC.

This clonotype came up many times. J is TRBJ2-7 and V is TRBV4-2; 11 bases map to TRBD1. CDR1 is LGHNA and CDR2 is YNFKEQ in the germline V gene. Trimming took 3 bases from V and 3 from J; bases not matched to a gene: 1. The CDR3 covers 14 residues. The chain's CDR3 is CASSQGQGDYEQYF. In DNA, the CDR3 is TGTGCCAGCAGCCAGGGACAGGGGGACTACGAGCAGTACTTC.

Only a few counts were recorded for this clonotype. V usage is TRBV7-2 and J usage is TRBJ2-5; 8 bases agree with TRBD2. This CDR3 has 16 amino acids. Germline trimming cut 1 base from V and 5 bases from J; bases unmatched to any gene: 9. Per germline, CDR1 SGHTA and CDR2 FQGNSA. The CDR3 protein is CASSLGGAGGRETQYF. The CDR3 DNA follows: TGTGCCAGCAGCTTAGGGGGCGCGGGAGGCAGGGAGACCCAGTACTTC.

This clonotype was picked up a small number of times. This chain joins TRBV20-1 and TRBJ1-5; a weak D match, TRBD1 (6 bases). The length of the CDR3 is 14 residues. The germline gives CDR1 DFQATT, CDR2 SNEGSKA (reference sequence). With 4 bases removed from V and 3 bases from J, the gap between germline ends came to 13 bases. In DNA form, the CDR3 reads TGCAGTGCTATACCGGGACAAATCAATCAGCCCCAGCATTTT. It specifies CSAIPGQINQPQHF.

The J gene is TRBJ2-1, the V gene TRBV29-1; possible D gene TRBD2, 5 bases. This CDR3 is 12 amino acids long. In germline, CDR1 is SQVTM, CDR2 ANQGSEA. Trimming took 4 bases from V and 9 from J, leaving 13 bases between them. CDR3 protein: CSVVTGRVEQFF. DNA for the CDR3: TGCAGCGTTGTAACGGGAAGGGTTGAGCAGTTCTTC.

The gene calls are TRBV5-1 and TRBJ2-1; D gene uncertain. This CDR3 comprises 16 residues. The germline V gene has CDR1 SGHRS and CDR2 YFSETQ. V shed 6 bases and J shed 0 bases, with 16 bases lying between them. CDR3 amino acids: CASTTSGGSSYNEQFF. The CDR3 DNA is TGCGCCAGCACCACGAGTGGTGGTAGCTCCTACAATGAGCAGTTCTTC.

This clonotype was detected only a few times. The rearrangement links TRBV7-6 to TRBJ1-4; D not certain. Germline lookup yields CDR1 SGHVS and CDR2 FNYEAQ. This CDR3 region has 16 residues. Trimming took 5 bases from V and 3 from J, leaving 16 bases between them. CDR3 nucleotide sequence: TGTGCCAGCAGCGCCCGGGTCGCCGGGGCTAATGAAAAACTGTTTTTT. It yields the protein CASSARVAGANEKLFF.

A few counts support this clonotype. The CDR3 loop reads CASSVSEGQQFF. CDR3 DNA sequence: TGTGCCAGCAGCGTTAGCGAGGGACAGCAGTTCTTC. The chain combines TRBV7-2 with TRBJ2-1; D may match TRBD1 or TRBD2 (5 bases each). V was shortened by 5 bases and J by 11 bases, with 13 bases between the two germline ends. The germline gives CDR1 SGHTA, CDR2 FQGNSA. The CDR3 covers 12 residues.

This clonotype was seen many times. The gene calls are TRBV20-1 and TRBJ2-7; TRBD2 might be the D (5 bases). Germline CDR1 DFQATT, CDR2 SNEGSKA (reference sequence). V lost 3 bases to trimming and J lost 5 bases, with 11 bases between them. The CDR3 is made up of 12 amino acids. The CDR3 sequence: CSASRDYDEQYF. CDR3 nucleotide sequence: TGCAGTGCTAGTAGAGACTACGACGAGCAGTACTTC.